What follows is one T cell receptor beta chain and its context. Its cognate antigen has yet to be identified. No clone much larger than this one lies a single base away; base qualities are absent. The germline V gene (reference sequence) supplies CDR1 LNHDA and CDR2 SQIVND. From cysteine to phenylalanine, the CDR3 is 15 amino acids long. The retained sequence is limited to the CDR3, 45 bases, with the frame set at the first base. V is reduced by 4 bases and J by 4 bases, leaving a spacing of 16 bases between them. These data come from a study of T cell responses to AZD1222 COVID-19 vaccine (TCRdb year 2021). Regarding the research as a whole: TCR sequencing covered more than 230 trial participants: 200 to 210 given two doses of AZD1222 and 26 given two doses of MenACWY control vaccine. Trial participants were enrolled by age into 18-55, 56-69 and 70-plus year subgroups, with about 150, 28 and 57 TCR-sequenced participants respectively.

Results and caveats for the whole study, not just this receptor: The vaccine-associated CD4 TCRs covered the entire spike protein, and the dominant responses fell in regions 160-218 and 743-854. No day 14 peak-response samples were available, so repertoires were characterized only after the peak T cell response. Most participants were white British and females outnumbered males, and the authors suggested that clonal diversity may have been underestimated. Epitopes outside the regions mutated in the B.1.351 and B.1.1.7 variants were reportedly recognized by nearly half of the unique spike-specific TCRs. After two AZD1222 doses, spike-specific TCR breadth and depth were significantly higher than at day 0 and than in MenACWY recipients. Conclusions about previously exposed vaccinees were limited because only six AZD1222 recipients were SARS-CoV-2 seropositive at baseline. The 56-69-year group was small, and its depth increase did not reach significance, likely because of low power.

The CDR3 regions of human TCRbeta chains were analyzed by immunosequencing. In the original analysis: Repertoire TCRs were matched against a reference library of SARS-CoV-2-specific TCRs generated with the MIRA antigen-specificity platform. Breadth was defined as the fraction of unique TCRs that were SARS-CoV-2-associated. Depth was defined as the fraction of total T cells that were SARS-CoV-2-associated. Using the MIRA data, every spike-specific TCR was mapped to the spike region that the TCR reacted to and assigned to either a CD4 or a CD8 class. Log10-transformed breadth and depth values were compared by one-way ANOVA with Sidak's multiple comparisons tests. The source is immuneACCESS, and TCRdb retained only in-frame sequences with V and J called. Part of the clones is not carried over; for the studies checked, unresolved V genes explain less than half of this, and the remainder is unexplained. V, J and clone size were drawn from that table, and D and trimming were deduced from the DNA. The sample yields 150,000 to 200,000 clones; around nine tenths were counted once. 4.3% of the sample belongs to the ten largest clones.

The intended sense of this specimen's time point label: about 28 days (+/-7) after the second vaccine dose. AZD1222 recipients with second doses at about 4 weeks or about 12 weeks were pooled, because spike-specific TCR depth and breadth did not differ between schedules. Vaccinee samples were obtained from the UK trials COV001 and COV002, which included a single-blind randomized controlled phase 2/3 trial of AZD1222 (ChAdOx1 nCoV-19) in healthy adults. For TCRbeta chain sequencing, PBMC samples were collected from trial participants at day 0 and at day 28 after the second dose. The specimen comprised peripheral blood, sampled 28 days after the second AZD1222 dose. The V and J genes are TRBV19 and TRBJ1-2; TRBD1 might be the D gene, on 6 matching bases. This clonotype was sampled from an adult who received the AZD1222 COVID-19 vaccine. The sequenced DNA is TGTGCCAGTAGTACCACATATCAGGGGATCTATGGCTACACCTTC. Its protein product is CASSTTYQGIYGYTF.